The clone carrying this T cell receptor (beta chain) was seen repeatedly, ten times or more. Its antigen is unidentified. The entry originates in a study of CD8 T cells in ankylosing spondylitis. Study findings and constraints: According to the report, clones linked to the disease were significantly enriched in matched synovial fluid samples taken from ankylosing spondylitis patients. Within ankylosing spondylitis blood, a TCR beta motif made up of several highly homologous variants appeared to be characteristic. Disease-linked clones were CD8+ and relatively rare in peripheral blood.

Scientists made TCR beta libraries using quantitative 5'-RACE with molecular barcodes. From the 5' RACE reads, TCRdb called clonotypes with MiXCR, one entry per CDR3 protein. The table has some 38,000 distinct CDR3 sequences, 3% to 3.5% seen once; the top ten hold 2.8%. CDR3 length: 15 amino acids. Trimming removed 7 bases at V and 2 bases at J, with 17 bases between. Germline V gene sequence: CDR1 SGDLS, CDR2 YYNGEE. This clonotype originated in a male donor with ankylosing spondylitis or in good health (not recorded which). Sequencing was done on a sample of blood, either unsorted or a sorted T cell fraction (not recorded which). The chain uses TRBV9 and TRBJ2-3, with a possible D match to TRBD1 (5 bases). For the CDR3, the DNA is TGTGCCAGCGCCCGTCTGGACACCTTCACAGATACGCAGTATTTT. Its translation is CASARLDTFTDTQYF. The full variable domain, its missing parts supplied by reference TRBV9 and TRBJ2-3, is DSGVTQTPKHLITATGQRVTLRCSPRSGDLSVYWYQQSLDQGLQFLIQYYNGEERAKGNILERFSAQQFPDLHSELNLSSLELGDSALYFCASARLDTFTDTQYFGPGTRLTVL.